This record concerns one TCR beta chain sequence. The antigen is unknown. The data originate from a study of a mutant IDH1 vaccine in newly diagnosed glioma. Sample time point: week 47, end of study. Doses of 300 ug of mutant IDH1 20-mer peptide were given with topical imiquimod. Clones were sequenced by immunoSEQ multiplex PCR, and TCRdb holds only the in-frame ones, with some missing. In the table there are around 54,000 clones, roughly four fifths of which are singletons. This receptor was identified in a woman aged 50 to 60 with glioma. The sequencing here drew on PBMCs, taken from a glioma patient whose treatment included an IDH1 peptide vaccine.

The CDR3 DNA reads as TGTGCCAGCAGTTTGGGACAGGGAGGACAGCCCCAGCATTTT. Protein sequence: CASSLGQGGQPQHF. The V and J genes are TRBV27 and TRBJ1-5; TRBD1 agrees at 9 bases. Germline assignment: CDR1 MNHEY and CDR2 SMNVEV (reference sequence). Germline trimming cut 3 bases from V and 7 bases from J; bases unmatched to any gene: 4. There are 14 residues in the CDR3.